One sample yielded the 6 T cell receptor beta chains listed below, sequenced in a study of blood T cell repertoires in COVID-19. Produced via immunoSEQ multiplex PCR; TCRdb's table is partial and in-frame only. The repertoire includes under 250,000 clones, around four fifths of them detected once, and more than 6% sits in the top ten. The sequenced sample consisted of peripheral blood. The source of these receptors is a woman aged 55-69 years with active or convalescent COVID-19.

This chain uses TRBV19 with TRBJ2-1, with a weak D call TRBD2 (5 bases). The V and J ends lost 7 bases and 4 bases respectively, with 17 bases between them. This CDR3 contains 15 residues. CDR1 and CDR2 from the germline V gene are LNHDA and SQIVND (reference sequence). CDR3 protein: CASMATASGYNEQFF. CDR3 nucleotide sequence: TGTGCCAGTATGGCAACAGCCTCGGGGTACAATGAGCAGTTCTTC.

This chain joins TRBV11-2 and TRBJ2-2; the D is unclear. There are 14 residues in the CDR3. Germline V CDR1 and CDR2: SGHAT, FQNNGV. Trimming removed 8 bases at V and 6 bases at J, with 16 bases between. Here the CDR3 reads CASGASLVAGELFF. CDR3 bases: TGTGCCAGCGGAGCCTCTCTGGTGGCCGGGGAGCTGTTTTTT.

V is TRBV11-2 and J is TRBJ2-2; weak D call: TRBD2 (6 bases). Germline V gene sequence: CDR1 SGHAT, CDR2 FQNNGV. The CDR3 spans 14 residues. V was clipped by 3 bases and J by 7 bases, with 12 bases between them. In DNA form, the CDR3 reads TGTGCCAGCAGCTTCAGGACGGGGGACGGGGAGCTGTTTTTT. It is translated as CASSFRTGDGELFF.

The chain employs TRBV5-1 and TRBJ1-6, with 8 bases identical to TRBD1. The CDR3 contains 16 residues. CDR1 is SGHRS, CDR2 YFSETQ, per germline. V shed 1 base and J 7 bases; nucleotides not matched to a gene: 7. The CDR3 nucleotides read TGCGCCAGCAGCTTGTTCTCCGACAGGGGCAATTCACCCCTCCACTTT. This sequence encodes CASSLFSDRGNSPLHF.

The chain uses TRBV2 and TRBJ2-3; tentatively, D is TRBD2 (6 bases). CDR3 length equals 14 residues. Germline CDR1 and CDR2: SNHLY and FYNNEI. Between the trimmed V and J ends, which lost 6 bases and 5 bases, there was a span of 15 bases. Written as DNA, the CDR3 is TGTGCCAGCAGGATGACTAGGGTTGGAGATACGCAGTATTTT. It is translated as CASRMTRVGDTQYF.

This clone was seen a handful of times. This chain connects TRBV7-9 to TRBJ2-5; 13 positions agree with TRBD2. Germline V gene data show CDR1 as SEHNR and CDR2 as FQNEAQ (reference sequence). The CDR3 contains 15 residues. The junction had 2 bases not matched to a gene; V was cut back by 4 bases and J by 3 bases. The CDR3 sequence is CASSSGTSGEETQYF. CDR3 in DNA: TGTGCCAGCAGCTCGGGGACTAGCGGGGAAGAGACCCAGTACTTC.